The sequence of this T cell receptor beta chain was determined in a study of blood T cell repertoires in COVID-19. On the study more broadly: T cells, B-cell-depleted T cells, or PBMCs provided the cDNA or gDNA that served as material.

Original analysis: How many nucleated cells were present was estimated from reference gene primer amplification. The assay was immunoSEQ multiplex PCR, and TCRdb's table has in-frame clones only and misses some. Clone size and V and J calls were adopted from that table, with D and trimming inferred from the DNA. The sample includes around 230,000 clones, about nine tenths seen only once; the top ten take roughly 4%. Germline CDR1 is MNHEY and CDR2 is SMNVEV (reference sequence). There are 15 residues in the CDR3. Trimming removed 3 bases from V and 6 bases from J; junction bases left unmatched: 2. The participants were between 18 and 89 years old and came from 24 US areas. Cohort placement rested on clinical history that participants reported themselves.

The TCR was taken from a woman in her 30s with acute COVID-19. The specimen sequenced was PBMCs or T cells enriched from blood (not recorded which). This sequence joins TRBV27 and TRBJ2-1; 13 bases line up with TRBD2. The chain's CDR3 is CASSFGTSGVNEQFF. The CDR3 DNA sequence: TGTGCCAGCAGTTTCGGGACTAGCGGGGTCAATGAGCAGTTCTTC.